This T cell receptor beta chain was documented in a study of CD8 T cells in Susac syndrome (dated by TCRdb to about 2019). A note on the overall study: The study used repertoire sequencing to test whether antigen drove CD8+ T cell activation and differentiation in Susac syndrome. Overall study results and their limits: The TCR sequencing and HLA analysis was acknowledged to have included a relatively small number of individuals.

High-throughput TCR beta sequencing profiled peripheral blood CD8+ and CD4+ T cells from healthy donors, Susac syndrome patients and multiple sclerosis patients. Treatment-naive patients with stable or active relapsing-remitting disease fulfilling revised McDonald criteria were used as multiple sclerosis controls. Bulk CD8+ and CD4+ T cells were purified magnetically by negative isolation, whereas CD8+ TEMRA cells were enriched by FACS. Blood was collected in EDTA tubes and processed within 24 hours, with PBMCs isolated through density gradient centrifugation. PBMCs intended for TCR sequencing were frozen in liquid nitrogen and were later thawed in a 37 degrees C water bath. The sorted or isolated CD4+, CD8+ and CD8+ TEMRA cells had a purity of 90% or higher. With regard to this clonotype: There is no known antigen for this receptor. Per-nucleotide qualities are absent, and no much larger clonotype sits a single base away.

RNA was extracted using the RNeasy kit, and about 0.45 to 1 microgram was reverse transcribed with random hexamers. The immunoSEQ multiplex PCR assay, covering 54 Vbeta and 13 Jbeta segments, was used to amplify TCR beta CDR3 regions. Bias from PCR amplification was corrected by using a synthetic template baseline for primer optimization and for computational correction. Per the source publication's procedure: Reads were assigned to V, D and J genes according to IMGT and analyzed in immunoSEQ Analyzer, with only productive sequences retained. To calculate clonality, Shannon entropy was normalized by log2 of the number of productive unique sequences and then subtracted from one. For each patient and control, public and private clones were evaluated within the 100 most prevalent clones. Clones were defined as Susac-specific if absent from the healthy and MS cohorts, from some 1,000 published viral clones and from other ImmuneACCESS disease sequences. TCRdb reran the public reads through fastp at Q25 and MiXCR, keeping productive beta chains. Each CDR3 protein appears once, grouped with its most common genes and DNA. The V and J calls reflect TCRdb's pipeline rather than the authors' work. Counted in this sample were 110,000 or so distinct CDR3 sequences; 85% to 95% of them appeared once. Approximately 0.097% of the sample goes to the ten largest clones.

Sequencing input: CD4+ T cells from PBMCs. The receptor comes from a human donor with multiple sclerosis.

The DNA sequence is given as TGTGCCAGCAGCCAACTAGGGGGGCAAGAGACCCAGTACTTC. This translates into CASSQLGGQETQYF. Recombination linked TRBV14 to TRBJ2-5; the D segment is perhaps TRBD1 or TRBD2, each sharing 6 matched bases. In the germline V gene, CDR1 corresponds to SGHDN and CDR2 to FVKESK. Cut back by 2 bases and 2 bases, the V and J ends lie 9 bases apart. The CDR3 spans 14 residues, from the cysteine through the phenylalanine. Only CDR3 DNA is held: 42 bases, read in frame from base 1.